This is a list of T cell receptor beta chains from one sample in a study of a mutant IDH1 vaccine in newly diagnosed glioma. Their antigens remain unidentified. Measured with immunoSEQ multiplex PCR; TCRdb has only the in-frame clones, and not every one. In the table there are tens of thousands of clones, 80% to 85% of which are singletons. Sequencing was performed on PBMCs, taken from a glioma patient whose treatment included an IDH1 peptide vaccine. These TCRs come from a man under 40 with glioma. CDR3s include the opening cysteine and the closing phenylalanine or tryptophan. A D gene is named only where the DNA matches it firmly. A row's size may be missing; if present it is once, few, many or a size class.

abundance,v_gene,d_gene,j_gene,CDR3aa,CDR3nt
few,TRBV5-4,NA,TRBJ1-1,CASSRELGNTEAFF,TGTGCCAGCAGCCGGGAACTGGGGAACACTGAAGCTTTCTTT
NA,TRBV19,TRBD1,TRBJ2-7,CASSEISGTGDSYEQYF,TGTGCCAGTAGCGAGATATCCGGGACAGGGGATTCCTACGAGCAGTACTTC
NA,TRBV5-6,TRBD1,TRBJ2-1,CASSWTGQPYNEQFF,TGTGCCAGCAGCTGGACAGGGCAACCCTACAATGAGCAGTTCTTC
NA,TRBV6-4,NA,TRBJ2-6,CASSKGRGGANVLTF,TGTGCCAGCAGCAAAGGGCGCGGGGGGGCCAACGTCCTGACTTTC
NA,TRBV30,TRBD2,TRBJ2-4,CAWSAGGAYIQYF,TGTGCCTGGAGCGCGGGGGGGGCATACATTCAGTACTTC
NA,TRBV5-1,TRBD2,TRBJ2-3,CASIPGLAGADTQYF,TGCGCCAGCATTCCGGGTCTAGCGGGAGCAGATACGCAGTATTTT
NA,TRBV27,NA,TRBJ1-2,CASSLSRSYGYTF,TGTGCCAGCAGTTTATCCAGGAGCTATGGCTACACCTTC
NA,TRBV7-2,TRBD1,TRBJ1-4,CASSLGSWTGNEKLFF,TGTGCCAGCAGCTTAGGGTCCTGGACAGGGAATGAAAAACTGTTTTTT
NA,TRBV19,NA,TRBJ1-2,CASSRRGLYGYTF,TGTGCCAGTAGTCGCCGGGGTCTCTATGGCTACACCTTC
once,TRBV29-1,NA,TRBJ2-1,CSVSGPSNEQFF,TGCAGCGTTTCAGGACCATCAAATGAGCAGTTCTTC
NA,TRBV27,TRBD1,TRBJ1-5,CASSPITDRENQPQHF,TGTGCCAGCAGCCCTATCACTGACAGGGAGAATCAGCCCCAGCATTTT
once,TRBV29-1,NA,TRBJ2-1,CSVGATRDPQFF,TGCAGCGTTGGAGCGACCCGGGACCCTCAGTTCTTC
NA,TRBV6-1,TRBD1,TRBJ1-2,CASSEAGRGRGYTF,TGTGCCAGCAGTGAAGCCGGGAGGGGGCGCGGCTACACCTTC
NA,TRBV7-2,NA,TRBJ2-7,CASSLEGFEQYF,TGTGCCAGCAGCCTAGAAGGGTTCGAGCAGTACTTC
NA,TRBV28,NA,TRBJ1-6,CASSFSVGQINSPLHF,TGTGCCAGCAGTTTTTCGGTGGGACAAATTAATTCACCCCTCCACTTT
NA,TRBV4-3,TRBD1,TRBJ1-2,CASSPGQPNYGYTF,TGCGCCAGCAGCCCGGGACAGCCCAACTATGGCTACACCTTC
few,TRBV2,TRBD1,TRBJ1-1,CASSKDRGEDTEAFF,TGTGCCAGCAGCAAGGACAGGGGGGAGGACACTGAAGCTTTCTTT
NA,TRBV30,NA,TRBJ1-2,CAWSQGPYGYTF,TGTGCCTGGTCCCAGGGTCCCTATGGCTACACCTTC
NA,TRBV29-1,TRBD1,TRBJ1-5,CSVGGGGQPQHF,TGCAGCGTTGGAGGGGGCGGGCAGCCCCAGCATTTT
few,TRBV7-6,NA,TRBJ1-5,CASSLGPTSAPNQPQHF,TGTGCCAGCAGCTTAGGGCCGACTTCGGCTCCTAATCAGCCCCAGCATTTT
NA,TRBV14,TRBD2,TRBJ2-1,CASSPGVAGGKFF,TGTGCCAGCAGCCCAGGGGTAGCGGGAGGGAAGTTCTTC
NA,TRBV7-9,TRBD1,TRBJ2-7,CASSLPEQGNEQYF,TGTGCCAGCAGCTTACCGGAACAGGGGAACGAGCAGTACTTC